The 19 T cell receptor beta chains below were found in one sample sequenced in a study of T cell repertoires in cytomegalovirus infection. Their antigens are not known. TCRdb reanalysed the reads using MiXCR and keeps one entry per CDR3 protein. The sample contains 110,000 or so distinct CDR3 sequences, 30% of which appear only once. The sample consisted of CD8+ T cells from cultured PBMCs, taken from culture after CMV antigen stimulation. The receptor set was obtained from a human donor in good health (CMV status not recorded). Some clones in this sample may be carry-over from other donors' samples.

This clonotype came up once. This CDR3 is CASSHSLAGGEDEQFF. The DNA of the CDR3 is TGCGCCAGCAGCCACTCACTAGCGGGGGGAGAGGATGAGCAGTTCTTC. The V call is TRBV4-1, the J call TRBJ2-1; 12 bases match TRBD2. V trimming: 3 bases; J trimming: 8 bases; junction bases outside the gene matches: 8. Germline V gives CDR1 MGHRA, CDR2 YSYEKL. CDR3 size: 16 residues.

The rearrangement joins TRBV4-1 to TRBJ1-2; tentatively, D is TRBD1 (6 bases). This CDR3 contains 16 residues. The germline gives CDR1 MGHRA, CDR2 YSYEKL. Trimming stripped 0 bases from V and 5 bases from J, with 16 bases between. CDR3 protein: CASSQDQGGAGYGYTF. CDR3 in DNA: TGCGCCAGCAGCCAAGATCAAGGGGGGGCGGGTTATGGCTACACCTTC.

This clonotype was detected a few times. The chain recombines TRBV7-9 with TRBJ2-5, with 8 bases fitting TRBD2. J lost 5 bases, V lost 0 bases, and 5 bases had no gene match. This CDR3 comprises 15 residues. Germline lookup yields CDR1 SEHNR and CDR2 FQNEAQ (reference sequence). CDR3 bases: TGTGCCAGCAGCTTAGCCCGGGGGGGCGAGGAGACCCAGTACTTC. It translates to CASSLARGGEETQYF.

This clonotype was detected many times. V gene TRBV28 combines with J gene TRBJ1-5; 12 bases align to TRBD1. Germline CDR1 is MDHEN and CDR2 is SYDVKM. The V segment lost 6 bases and the J segment 2 bases; nucleotides outside the gene matches: 8. There are 17 residues in the CDR3. The CDR3 reads CASRSGQGAPGNQPQHF. CDR3 coding DNA: TGTGCCAGCAGATCGGGACAGGGGGCGCCGGGCAATCAGCCCCAGCATTTT.

Ten or more counts support this clonotype. The gene calls are TRBV6-5 and TRBJ1-1; tentative D call: TRBD1 (6 bases). This CDR3 comprises 15 residues. The V and J ends lost 0 bases and 0 bases respectively, with 8 bases between them. Germline V lookup: CDR1 MNHEY, CDR2 SVGAGI. DNA for the CDR3: TGTGCCAGCAGTTACTCGGACAGTATGAACACTGAAGCTTTCTTT. Amino acids: CASSYSDSMNTEAFF.

This clonotype was counted at least ten times. The chain carries TRBV7-2 and TRBJ2-1; maybe TRBD2 (5 bases). Trimming stripped 4 bases from V and 7 bases from J, with 8 bases between. This CDR3 is built from 12 residues. CDR1 and CDR2 (germline): SGHTA, FQGNSA. CDR3 nucleotides: TGTGCCAGCAGCTACGGAGGTAATGAGCAGTTCTTC. Its translation: CASSYGGNEQFF.

This clonotype was observed a handful of times. The chain combines TRBV6-6 with TRBJ2-5; TRBD2 agrees at 8 bases. V trimming: 0 bases; J trimming: 5 bases; junction bases outside the gene matches: 14. The CDR3 covers 18 residues. Germline V gene sequence: CDR1 MNHNY, CDR2 SVGAGI (reference sequence). The CDR3, as DNA: TGTGCCAGCAGTTACTCGAGAATTATCGGGGGGGCCGGGGAGACCCAGTACTTC. Translation gives CASSYSRIIGGAGETQYF.

This clonotype was counted at least ten times. The rearrangement links TRBV6-2 or TRBV6-3 to TRBJ2-3; 10 nucleotides align to TRBD2. V shed 4 bases, J shed 2 bases, and the junction held 12 bases outside the gene matches. Germline lookup yields CDR1 MNHEY and CDR2 SVGEGT. CDR3 size: 18 residues. This CDR3 reads CASSWDRLLAGATDTQYF. The CDR3 nucleotides are TGTGCCAGCAGTTGGGACCGCCTGCTAGCGGGGGCCACAGATACGCAGTATTTT.

As to this clonotype: This may be a read error, as it is one base from a much larger clone. The chain recombines TRBV19 with TRBJ1-5, with no clear D. CDR1 and CDR2 from the germline V gene are LNHDA and SQIVND (reference sequence). The CDR3 spans 18 residues. The DNA for the CDR3 is TGTGCCAGTAGTATGGGAGGGTCACACGATTATAGCAATCAGCCCCGGCATTTT. This translates into CASSMGGSHDYSNQPRHF.

The V call is TRBV27, the J call TRBJ1-1; possible D gene TRBD1, 5 bases. The CDR3 has 12 residues. Trimming shortened V by 5 bases and J by 5 bases, and 9 bases separated the two germline ends. In germline, CDR1 is MNHEY, CDR2 SMNVEV (reference sequence). The CDR3: CASSDGGTEAFF. The DNA of the CDR3 is TGTGCCAGCAGTGACGGGGGGACTGAAGCTTTCTTT.

This chain links TRBV7-9 with TRBJ1-2, with TRBD1 matching 8 bases. The V and J ends lost 6 bases and 8 bases, in that order; junction bases with no gene match: 8. Germline V gene lookup returns CDR1 SEHNR and CDR2 FQNEAQ (reference sequence). CDR3 length equals 13 residues. The CDR3 is CASRPQGAWGYTF. The CDR3 nucleotides are TGTGCCAGCAGGCCTCAGGGGGCCTGGGGCTACACCTTC. The whole variable domain, remainder taken from reference TRBV7-9 and TRBJ1-2, is DTGVSQNPRHKITKRGQNVTFRCDPISEHNRLYWYRQTLGQGPEFLTYFQNEAQLEKSRLLSDRFSAERPKGSFSTLEIQRTEQGDSAMYLCASRPQGAWGYTFGSGTRLTVV.

The V and J genes are TRBV24-1 and TRBJ2-3; 10 bases match TRBD2. The CDR3 covers 15 residues. V lost 4 bases to trimming and J lost 2 bases; unmatched junction nucleotides: 2. Germline V CDR1 and CDR2: KGHDR, SFDVKD. The CDR3 region is CATSDLAGATDTQYF. DNA for the CDR3: TGTGCCACCAGTGACCTAGCGGGGGCCACAGATACGCAGTATTTT.

The chain carries TRBV27 and TRBJ2-4; D is undetermined. The CDR3 extends over 17 amino acids. Germline V gene sequence: CDR1 MNHEY, CDR2 SMNVEV (reference sequence). Trimming cost V 2 bases and J 2 bases, with 16 bases left between them. CDR3 coding DNA: TGTGCCAGCAGTTTACTGGCCCCCAGGCCCCCCAAAAACATTCAGTACTTC. Translation: CASSLLAPRPPKNIQYF.

The sample holds a few counts of this clonotype. V is TRBV7-9 and J is TRBJ2-1; no clear D. The CDR3 covers 15 residues. The germline CDR1 and CDR2 sequences are SEHNR and FQNEAQ (reference sequence). V was pared by 5 bases and J by 0 bases, with 11 bases between. CDR3 residues: CASSPPGFSYNEQFF. The CDR3 region has the DNA TGTGCCAGCAGCCCCCCCGGGTTCTCCTACAATGAGCAGTTCTTC. Combining the CDR3 with reference TRBV7-9 and TRBJ2-1 gives the whole variable domain DTGVSQNPRHKITKRGQNVTFRCDPISEHNRLYWYRQTLGQGPEFLTYFQNEAQLEKSRLLSDRFSAERPKGSFSTLEIQRTEQGDSAMYLCASSPPGFSYNEQFFGPGTRLTVL.

This clonotype was seen at least ten times. The chain employs TRBV6-2 or TRBV6-3 and TRBJ1-2, with TRBD1 matching over 8 bases. The ends lost 0 bases at V and 5 bases at J; junction bases unmatched: 11. CDR3 length: 17 amino acids. Germline V gene lookup returns CDR1 MNHEY and CDR2 SVGEGT. CDR3 sequence (DNA): TGTGCCAGCAGTTACTCAAGCGGCAGGGGGCCTTGGTATGGCTACACCTTC. Encoded protein: CASSYSSGRGPWYGYTF.

The chain employs TRBV28 and TRBJ1-1, with TRBD1 matching 8 bases. The CDR3 covers 14 residues. V dropped 8 bases and J dropped 6; count of bases not matched to a gene: 11. Germline assignment: CDR1 MDHEN and CDR2 SYDVKM. DNA for the CDR3: TGTGCCAGCGGGCGACAGGGGAACTATGCTGAAGCTTTCTTT. It codes for CASGRQGNYAEAFF. Filled out from reference TRBV28 and TRBJ1-1, the complete variable domain reads DVKVTQSSRYLVKRTGEKVFLECVQDMDHENMFWYRQDPGLGLRLIYFSYDVKMKEKGDIPEGYSVSREKKERFSLILESASTNQTSMYLCASGRQGNYAEAFFGQGTRLTVV.

The CDR3 protein is CASSLWGYTDTQYF. The CDR3 coding sequence is TGTGCCAGCAGTTTATGGGGATACACAGATACGCAGTATTTT. This chain joins TRBV27 and TRBJ2-3; D gene unclear. V was shortened by 1 base and J by 2 bases, with 7 bases between the two germline ends. The CDR3 totals 14 residues. Germline V gene data show CDR1 as MNHEY and CDR2 as SMNVEV (reference sequence).

V and J are TRBV11-2 and TRBJ2-3, with 12 bases identical to TRBD2. Germline CDR1 reads SGHAT; CDR2 reads FQNNGV. The V segment lost 4 bases and the J segment 1 base; nucleotides outside the gene matches: 15. This CDR3 has 20 amino acids. This CDR3 reads CASSSGLPSSGGAGTDTQYF. CDR3 DNA sequence: TGTGCCAGCAGCTCCGGTTTACCCTCTAGCGGGGGGGCGGGCACAGATACGCAGTATTTT. The full variable domain, in which reference TRBV11-2 and TRBJ2-3 provide the parts outside the CDR3, is EAGVAQSPRYKIIEKRQSVAFWCNPISGHATLYWYQQILGQGPKLLIQFQNNGVVDDSQLPKDRFSAERLKGVDSTLKIQPAKLEDSAVYLCASSSGLPSSGGAGTDTQYFGPGTRLTVL.

In its sample, this clonotype was seen once. This chain joins TRBV14 and TRBJ1-1; no clear D gene. The CDR3 length is 12 residues. Per germline, CDR1 SGHDN and CDR2 FVKESK. Between the trimmed V and J ends, which lost 4 bases and 8 bases, there was a span of 11 bases. The CDR3 DNA reads as TGTGCCAGCAGCCTCCCGGGCCCCGAAGCTTTCTTT. Its protein product is CASSLPGPEAFF.